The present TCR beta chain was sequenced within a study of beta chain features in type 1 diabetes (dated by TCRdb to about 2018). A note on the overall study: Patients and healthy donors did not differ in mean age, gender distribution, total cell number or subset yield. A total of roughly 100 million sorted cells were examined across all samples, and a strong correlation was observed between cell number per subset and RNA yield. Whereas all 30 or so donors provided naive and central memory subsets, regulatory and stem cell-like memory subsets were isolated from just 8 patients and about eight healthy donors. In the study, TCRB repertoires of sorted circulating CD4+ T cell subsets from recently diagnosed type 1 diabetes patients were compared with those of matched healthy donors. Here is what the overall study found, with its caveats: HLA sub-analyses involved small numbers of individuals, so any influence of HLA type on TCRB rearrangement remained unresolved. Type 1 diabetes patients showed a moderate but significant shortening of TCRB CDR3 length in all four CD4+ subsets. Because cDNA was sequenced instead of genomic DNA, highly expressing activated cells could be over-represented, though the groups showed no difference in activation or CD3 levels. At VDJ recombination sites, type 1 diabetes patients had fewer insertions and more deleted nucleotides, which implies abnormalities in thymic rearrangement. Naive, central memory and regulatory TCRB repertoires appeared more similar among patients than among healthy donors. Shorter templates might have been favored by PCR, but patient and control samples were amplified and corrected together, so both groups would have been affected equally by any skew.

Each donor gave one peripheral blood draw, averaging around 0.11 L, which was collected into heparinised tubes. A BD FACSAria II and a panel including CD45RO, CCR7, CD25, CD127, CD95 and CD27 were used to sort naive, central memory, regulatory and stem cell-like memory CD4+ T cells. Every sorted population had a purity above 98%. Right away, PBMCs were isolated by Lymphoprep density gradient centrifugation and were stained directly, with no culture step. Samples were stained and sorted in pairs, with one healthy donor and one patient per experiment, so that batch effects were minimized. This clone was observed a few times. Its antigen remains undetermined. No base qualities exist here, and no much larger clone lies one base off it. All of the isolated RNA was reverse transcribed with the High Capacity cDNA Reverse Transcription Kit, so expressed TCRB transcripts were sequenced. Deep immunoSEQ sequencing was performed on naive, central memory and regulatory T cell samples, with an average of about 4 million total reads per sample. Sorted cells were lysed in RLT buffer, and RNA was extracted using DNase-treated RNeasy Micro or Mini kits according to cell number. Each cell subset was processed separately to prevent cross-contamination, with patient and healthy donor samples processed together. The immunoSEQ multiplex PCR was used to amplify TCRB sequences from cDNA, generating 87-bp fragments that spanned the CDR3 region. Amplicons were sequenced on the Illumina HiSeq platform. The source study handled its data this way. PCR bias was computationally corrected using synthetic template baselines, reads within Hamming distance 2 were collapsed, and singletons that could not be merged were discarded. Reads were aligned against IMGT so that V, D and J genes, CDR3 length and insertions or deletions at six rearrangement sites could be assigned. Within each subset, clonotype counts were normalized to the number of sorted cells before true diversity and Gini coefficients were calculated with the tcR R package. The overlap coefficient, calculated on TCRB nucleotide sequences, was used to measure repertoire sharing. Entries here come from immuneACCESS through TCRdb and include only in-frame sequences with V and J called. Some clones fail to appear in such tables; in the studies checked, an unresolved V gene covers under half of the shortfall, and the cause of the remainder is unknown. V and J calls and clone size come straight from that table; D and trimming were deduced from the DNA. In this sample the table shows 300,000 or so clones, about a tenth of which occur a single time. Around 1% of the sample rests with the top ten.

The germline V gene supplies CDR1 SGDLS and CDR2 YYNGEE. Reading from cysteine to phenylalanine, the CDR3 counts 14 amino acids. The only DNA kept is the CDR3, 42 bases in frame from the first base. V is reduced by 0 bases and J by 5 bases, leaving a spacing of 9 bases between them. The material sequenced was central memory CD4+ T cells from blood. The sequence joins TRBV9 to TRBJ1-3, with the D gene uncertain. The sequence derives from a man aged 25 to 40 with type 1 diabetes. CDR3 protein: CASSVGEGRNTIYF. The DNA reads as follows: TGTGCCAGCAGCGTAGGGGAAGGGCGAAACACCATATATTTT.